These 22 T cell receptor beta chains were all obtained from the same sample, sequenced in a study of T cell changes during pregnancy in multiple sclerosis (dated by TCRdb to between 2019 and 2020). Library construction relied on the immunoSEQ multiplex PCR assay. The table comes from immuneACCESS by way of TCRdb, which keeps in-frame sequences with V and J called. Part of the clones is missing from these tables; in studies checked, under half for an unresolved V gene and the rest for unknown reasons. The sample table records about 68,000 clones; 75% to 95% of these occur just once. The ten top clones hold 1.5% of the sample. Sequences were derived from peripheral blood, sampled in the third trimester of pregnancy. The receptor source for this set is a female donor with multiple sclerosis, enrolled in a pregnancy study.

V usage is TRBV18 and J usage is TRBJ1-3; no definite D call. CDR1 is KGHSH and CDR2 is LQKENI in the germline V gene. This CDR3 contains 16 residues. The V end was cut by 3 bases, the J end by 2 bases, with 14 bases between. This CDR3 reads CASSPESDLTGNTIYF. The CDR3 nucleotides read TGTGCCAGCTCACCGGAGAGCGACCTGACTGGAAACACCATATATTTT.

This sequence joins TRBV25-1 and TRBJ1-4; 7 bases agree with TRBD1. This CDR3 region has 14 residues. Germline assignment: CDR1 MGHDK and CDR2 SYGVNS. V lost 6 bases and J lost 5; bases outside the gene matches: 6. In DNA form, the CDR3 reads TGTGCCAGCAGAGGGGGACAGCCCAATGAAAAACTGTTTTTT. This translates into CASRGGQPNEKLFF.

The CDR3 DNA follows: TGTGCCAGCAGTTTATCCGTGGGAGGTCCCCTCTACGAGCAGTACTTC. The encoded protein is CASSLSVGGPLYEQYF. The J gene is TRBJ2-7, the V gene TRBV27, with a tentative D call TRBD2 (6 bases). Between the trimmed V and J ends, which lost 0 bases and 3 bases, there was a span of 15 bases. The germline gives CDR1 MNHEY, CDR2 SMNVEV (reference sequence). CDR3 length: 16 residues.

The CDR3 DNA reads TGCGCCAGCAGCCTAACAGGGGCAGGGGCCCAGTACTTC. Translated, it gives CASSLTGAGAQYF. This rearrangement joins TRBV4-3 to TRBJ2-5; 7 bases line up with TRBD1. Per germline, CDR1 LGHNA and CDR2 YSLEER. The CDR3 loop spans 13 amino acids. V shed 4 bases and J 9 bases; nucleotides not matched to a gene: 8.

This sequence joins TRBV5-1 and TRBJ1-2; D gene uncertain. CDR1 and CDR2 from the germline V gene are SGHRS and YFSETQ. The CDR3 has 12 residues. The V and J ends lost 5 bases and 8 bases respectively, with 13 bases between them. CDR3 loop: CASSHGRTGYTF. The CDR3 bases are TGCGCCAGCAGTCACGGTCGTACGGGCTACACCTTC. Variable domain in full (rest from reference TRBV5-1 and TRBJ1-2): KAGVTQTPRYLIKTRGQQVTLSCSPISGHRSVSWYQQTPGQGLQFLFEYFSETQRNKGNFPGRFSGRQFSNSRSEMNVSTLELGDSALYLCASSHGRTGYTFGSGTRLTVV.

The chain is built from TRBV6-5 and TRBJ1-2; D possibly corresponds to TRBD1 (6 bases). V was clipped by 2 bases and J by 3 bases, with 13 bases between them. This CDR3 contains 15 residues. Germline values: CDR1 MNHEY, CDR2 SVGAGI. Here the CDR3 reads CASSYVQGLDYGYTF. As DNA, the CDR3 is TGTGCCAGCAGTTACGTACAGGGTCTGGACTATGGCTACACCTTC.

This chain links TRBV6-5 with TRBJ1-2; TRBD1 might be the D (6 bases). Deletions cut 0 bases from V and 8 bases from J, with 16 bases between. The CDR3 contains 15 residues. The germline V gene has CDR1 MNHEY and CDR2 SVGAGI. CDR3 DNA: TGTGCCAGCAGTTACTCTGGGCAGACCCAGGGGGGCTACACCTTC. Residues: CASSYSGQTQGGYTF.

J is TRBJ2-3 and V is TRBV13; TRBD2 might be the D (5 bases). Germline CDR1 is PRHDT and CDR2 is FYEKMQ (reference sequence). V was cut by 2 bases and J by 3 bases, with 6 bases left in between. The CDR3 length is 13 residues. The CDR3 sequence: CASSLTGTDTQYF. The CDR3 DNA follows: TGTGCCAGCAGCTTAACGGGAACAGATACGCAGTATTTT.

This chain links TRBV5-1 with TRBJ1-5; TRBD1 matches at 9 bases. This CDR3 has 18 residues. Losses at the gene ends were 1 base for V and 0 bases for J; bases not matched to a gene: 8. In germline, CDR1 is SGHRS, CDR2 YFSETQ. The CDR3 sequence: CASSLMGQGGYSNQPQHF. Here the CDR3 DNA reads TGCGCCAGCAGCTTGATGGGACAGGGAGGGTATAGCAATCAGCCCCAGCATTTT.

V is TRBV27 and J is TRBJ1-4; 8 nucleotides align to TRBD1. CDR3 length equals 16 residues. From germline, CDR1 is MNHEY and CDR2 SMNVEV (reference sequence). V shed 5 bases and J 5 bases; nucleotides not matched to a gene: 10. DNA for the CDR3: TGTGCCAGCAGTCCTCAGGGGGCGCGAGTCAATGAAAAACTGTTTTTT. Amino acids: CASSPQGARVNEKLFF.

This clone was detected only a few times. This sequence joins TRBV4-2 and TRBJ1-6; D not certain. The CDR3 is 13 amino acids. The germline V gene has CDR1 LGHNA and CDR2 YNFKEQ. V was shortened by 4 bases and J by 11 bases, with 12 bases between the two germline ends. In DNA form, the CDR3 reads TGTGCCAGCAGCCCAACCCCGGAGGCACCCCTCCACTTT. Residues: CASSPTPEAPLHF.

The chain employs TRBV7-9 and TRBJ2-7; TRBD1 agrees at 8 bases. The V and J ends lost 5 bases and 3 bases, in that order; junction bases with no gene match: 9. Germline CDR1 and CDR2: SEHNR and FQNEAQ (reference sequence). CDR3 length: 15 amino acids. The CDR3 protein is CASSPTGTGDYEQYF. The CDR3 coding sequence is TGTGCCAGCAGCCCTACCGGGACAGGTGACTACGAGCAGTACTTC.

The J gene is TRBJ1-6, the V gene TRBV19; D is ambiguous. The CDR3 covers 19 residues. Per the germline V gene, CDR1 is LNHDA and CDR2 is SQIVND (reference sequence). V was cut by 6 bases and J by 3 bases, with 24 bases left in between. The CDR3 coding sequence is TGTGCCAGTAGAAAGGTGGCCGGGGAGGGAATATTCTATAATTCACCCCTCCACTTT. It codes for CASRKVAGEGIFYNSPLHF.

This clone was counted a single time. The chain employs TRBV7-3 and TRBJ1-1; D perhaps matches TRBD1 (5 bases). V lost 3 bases to trimming and J lost 2 bases, with 7 bases between them. The CDR3 contains 13 residues. Germline-derived CDR1 and CDR2 are SGHTA and FQGTGA. The CDR3 here is CASSLTVNTEAFF. CDR3 sequence (DNA): TGTGCCAGCAGCTTGACAGTCAACACTGAAGCTTTCTTT.

The rearrangement uses TRBV4-2 and TRBJ2-5; 9 nucleotides match TRBD2. CDR3 length equals 16 residues. Per germline, CDR1 LGHNA and CDR2 YNFKEQ. J lost 2 bases, V lost 5 bases, and 9 bases had no gene match. CDR3 DNA: TGTGCCAGCAGCAGGTACAGCGGGGGGCCTCAAGAGACCCAGTACTTC. Translated, it gives CASSRYSGGPQETQYF.

The CDR3 sequence: CASSATGTPIRPYGYTF. The CDR3 nucleotides read TGTGCCAGCAGTGCGACCGGGACACCAATCCGCCCCTATGGCTACACCTTC. The rearrangement links TRBV7-3 to TRBJ1-2; tentatively, D is TRBD1 (6 bases). Germline CDR1 reads SGHTA; CDR2 reads FQGTGA. V gave up 6 bases and J gave up 4 bases, with 24 bases separating them. The length of the CDR3 is 17 residues.

The V call is TRBV10-3, the J call TRBJ2-1, with D possibly being TRBD2 (5 bases). Germline V gene lookup returns CDR1 ENHRY and CDR2 SYGVKD. Trimming pared 6 bases from V and 8 bases from J, leaving 23 bases between. The CDR3 extends over 16 amino acids. Written as DNA, the CDR3 is TGTGCCATCAGGAAGGACTTCACCGAGGCACCCGATGAGCAGTTCTTC. Its protein is CAIRKDFTEAPDEQFF.

The rearrangement uses TRBV10-2 and TRBJ1-2, with D perhaps TRBD1 (5 bases). The length of the CDR3 is 13 residues. CDR1 and CDR2 (germline): WSHSY, SAAADI. Trimming pared 0 bases from V and 4 bases from J, leaving 6 bases between. CDR3 residues: CASSESTVYGYTF. In DNA form, the CDR3 reads TGCGCCAGCAGTGAGTCGACAGTCTATGGCTACACCTTC.

The J gene is TRBJ1-1, the V gene TRBV7-3; no clear D gene. The V end lost 1 base, the J end lost 6 bases, and 9 bases lay between the germline ends. Germline CDR1 SGHTA, CDR2 FQGTGA. This CDR3 is 13 amino acids long. The CDR3 spells CASSLSGLSEAFF. The CDR3 DNA reads TGTGCCAGCAGCTTAAGCGGTCTTTCTGAAGCTTTCTTT.

The CDR3: CASSPLFMTSRDNEQFF. The CDR3 nucleotides are TGTGCCAGCTCACCATTATTTATGACTAGCAGAGACAATGAGCAGTTCTTC. This sequence joins TRBV18 and TRBJ2-1; 7 bases line up with TRBD2. This CDR3 comprises 17 residues. V was clipped by 2 bases and J by 5 bases; unmatched bases: 12. The germline CDR1 and CDR2 sequences are KGHSH and LQKENI.

The V call is TRBV6-4, the J call TRBJ1-5; D remains unclear. Germline CDR1 reads MRHNA; CDR2 reads SNTAGT. This CDR3 has 14 residues. The germline V and J ends were trimmed by 0 bases and 4 bases, with 7 bases remaining between them. CDR3 coding DNA: TGTGCCAGCAGTGACTCGTCGGGAAATCAGCCCCAGCATTTT. Protein sequence: CASSDSSGNQPQHF.

This chain links TRBV5-3 with TRBJ2-3, with 7 nucleotides matching TRBD1. TRBV5-3 is reported as an ORF; its role is uncertain. Trimming cost V 1 base and J 4 bases; bases outside gene matches: 9. The CDR3 is 16 residues long. CDR3 residues: CARSLFRQGRPDTQYF. CDR3 nucleotides: TGTGCCAGAAGCTTGTTTCGACAGGGCCGGCCAGATACGCAGTATTTT.